This is a list of T cell receptor beta chains from one sample in a study of blood T cell repertoires in COVID-19. Profiling relied on immunoSEQ multiplex PCR, and the TCRdb table lists in-frame clones only, not all of them. This sample has roughly 120,000 clones, with around 86% found just once. Input material: peripheral blood. These receptor sequences come from a man aged 40-49 years with acute or convalescent COVID-19. Both conserved end residues are part of each CDR3. A D gene is named only where the DNA matches it firmly. Not every row has a clone size; where given, it reads once, few, many or a size class.

clone size	V gene	D gene	J gene	CDR3 protein	CDR3 DNA
-	TRBV7-2	-	TRBJ2-7	CASSYEGLSYEQYF	TGTGCCAGCAGCTACGAGGGACTTAGCTACGAGCAGTACTTC
many	TRBV9	-	TRBJ1-5	CASSVAGSQPQHF	TGTGCCAGCAGCGTAGCCGGTAGCCAGCCCCAGCATTTT
-	TRBV29-1	-	TRBJ1-2	CSVTGTSYGYTF	TGCAGCGTTACAGGGACCTCATATGGCTACACCTTC
-	TRBV4-3	-	TRBJ1-4	CASSQGQGPNEKLFF	TGCGCCAGCAGCCAAGGGCAGGGCCCTAATGAAAAACTGTTTTTT
-	TRBV2	-	TRBJ1-1	CASSERGYEAFF	TGTGCCAGCAGTGAGAGGGGGTATGAAGCTTTCTTT
-	TRBV9	TRBD1	TRBJ2-2	CASSVGTGMDGELFF	TGTGCCAGCAGCGTAGGGACAGGGATGGACGGGGAGCTGTTTTTT
-	TRBV7-8	-	TRBJ1-4	CASSLAGQGKLFF	TGTGCCAGCAGCTTAGCGGGCCAGGGGAAACTGTTTTTT
-	TRBV18	-	TRBJ1-1	CASSPPAGLNTEAFF	TGTGCCAGCTCACCACCTGCCGGGTTAAACACTGAAGCTTTCTTT
-	TRBV11-2	TRBD1	TRBJ1-4	CASSLGGQGWFGKLFF	TGTGCCAGCAGCTTAGGAGGACAGGGATGGTTTGGAAAACTGTTTTTT
-	TRBV29-1	-	TRBJ1-1	CSVFLNPEAFF	TGCAGCGTTTTCCTAAACCCTGAAGCTTTCTTT
-	TRBV3-1/TRBV3-2	-	TRBJ2-3	CASSQAGTDTQYF	TGTGCCAGCAGCCAAGCAGGCACAGATACGCAGTATTTT
-	TRBV5-1	-	TRBJ1-2	CASSLEAPQVLYGYTF	TGCGCCAGCAGCTTGGAGGCCCCCCAGGTTCTCTATGGCTACACCTTC
-	TRBV10-3	-	TRBJ1-4	CATSDSATNEKLFF	TGTGCCACCTCGGACAGCGCAACTAATGAAAAACTGTTTTTT
-	TRBV2	-	TRBJ2-3	CASSGMGVSDTQYF	TGTGCCAGCAGTGGGATGGGAGTTTCAGATACGCAGTATTTT
-	TRBV15	-	TRBJ1-1	CATSRDRGNTEAFF	TGTGCCACCAGCAGAGATCGGGGGAACACTGAAGCTTTCTTT
-	TRBV3-1/TRBV3-2	-	TRBJ1-5	CASSQGRGSNQPQHF	TGTGCCAGCAGCCAAGGACGGGGAAGCAATCAGCCCCAGCATTTT
-	TRBV14	-	TRBJ1-5	CASSQGGNQPQHF	TGTGCCAGCAGCCAAGGAGGAAATCAGCCCCAGCATTTT
-	TRBV7-2	-	TRBJ1-2	CASSFKRRDGYTF	TGTGCCAGCAGCTTTAAAAGGCGGGATGGCTACACCTTC
once	TRBV11-2	TRBD1	TRBJ1-2	CASSLRGTGWEYGYTF	TGTGCCAGCAGCTTACGCGGGACAGGGTGGGAGTATGGCTACACCTTC
-	TRBV4-2	-	TRBJ1-2	CASSQESGEGYGYTF	TGTGCCAGCAGCCAAGAGTCAGGGGAAGGCTATGGCTACACCTTC
-	TRBV23-1	TRBD2	TRBJ2-3	CASSQSVGGGAVFSTDTQYF	TGCGCCAGCAGTCAATCGGTCGGCGGGGGGGCCGTGTTTAGCACAGATACGCAGTATTTT
-	TRBV29-1	TRBD2	TRBJ2-5	CSVVTSGRGETQYF	TGCAGCGTTGTGACTAGCGGGCGTGGAGAGACCCAGTACTTC
-	TRBV18	-	TRBJ2-1	CASSPSQGPDNEQFF	TGTGCCAGCTCACCGTCGCAGGGTCCGGACAATGAGCAGTTCTTC
-	TRBV9	TRBD2	TRBJ2-5	CASSVGGGGTSLGQETQYF	TGTGCCAGCAGCGTAGGAGGGGGGGGGACTAGCTTGGGCCAAGAGACCCAGTACTTC
-	TRBV5-1	TRBD2	TRBJ2-1	CASSLIAGAYNEQFF	TGCGCCAGCAGCTTGATCGCGGGAGCCTACAATGAGCAGTTCTTC
-	TRBV6-4	-	TRBJ1-1	CASSDPAGRAFF	TGTGCCAGCAGTGATCCCGCAGGGCGGGCTTTCTTT
-	TRBV4-2	-	TRBJ2-2	CASRPSQGGTGELFF	TGTGCCAGCAGGCCCTCCCAAGGGGGCACCGGGGAGCTGTTTTTT
once	TRBV4-2	TRBD1	TRBJ2-2	CASSPADRGGGAGELFF	TGTGCCAGCAGCCCCGCTGACAGGGGAGGTGGTGCCGGGGAGCTGTTTTTT
-	TRBV3-1/TRBV3-2	TRBD2	TRBJ2-7	CASSQASGAYEQYF	TGTGCCAGCAGCCAGGCTAGCGGGGCCTACGAGCAGTACTTC
-	TRBV19	TRBD1	TRBJ1-1	CASTPADRGRSTEAFF	TGTGCCAGTACCCCCGCGGACAGGGGGCGGAGCACTGAAGCTTTCTTT
-	TRBV15	-	TRBJ1-4	CATSRSATSLLRDEKLFF	TGTGCCACCAGCAGGTCAGCCACTAGCCTACTCCGGGATGAAAAACTGTTTTTT
-	TRBV14	TRBD1	TRBJ2-5	CASSRTGQYQETQYF	TGTGCCAGCAGCCGTACGGGACAGTACCAAGAGACCCAGTACTTC
many	TRBV6-6	-	TRBJ1-2	CASSYAGDYNYGYTF	TGTGCCAGCAGTTACGCAGGGGACTATAACTATGGCTACACCTTC
-	TRBV6-1	-	TRBJ2-3	CASSEFRAGTDTQYF	TGTGCCAGCAGTGAATTCAGGGCTGGCACAGATACGCAGTATTTT
-	TRBV6-6	TRBD1	TRBJ1-1	CASSTGAMNTEAFF	TGTGCCAGCAGCACAGGGGCAATGAACACTGAAGCTTTCTTT
-	TRBV7-2	-	TRBJ1-2	CASRPSGDHYGYTF	TGTGCCAGCAGACCATCAGGGGATCACTATGGCTACACCTTC
-	TRBV11-2	TRBD1	TRBJ1-1	CASSLDHRGGGTEAFF	TGTGCCAGCAGCTTAGACCACAGGGGTGGTGGCACTGAAGCTTTCTTT
-	TRBV4-3	-	TRBJ2-1	CASSQVGARFNEQFF	TGCGCCAGCAGCCAAGTGGGGGCACGGTTCAATGAGCAGTTCTTC
-	TRBV9	TRBD2	TRBJ2-1	CASSSTSGRANEQFF	TGTGCCAGCAGCTCGACTAGCGGGAGGGCCAATGAGCAGTTCTTC
-	TRBV5-1	-	TRBJ2-7	CASSLWNRVYEQYF	TGCGCCAGCAGCTTGTGGAACCGGGTCTACGAGCAGTACTTC
-	TRBV6-5	-	TRBJ2-1	CASSFLGDEQFF	TGTGCCAGCAGCTTCCTGGGAGATGAGCAGTTCTTC
-	TRBV5-4	TRBD2	TRBJ2-1	CASSLSSGGWGYNEQFF	TGTGCCAGCAGCTTGTCTAGCGGGGGGTGGGGCTACAATGAGCAGTTCTTC
-	TRBV30	-	TRBJ1-1	CAWSVQSGAEAFF	TGTGCCTGGAGTGTACAGTCCGGGGCTGAAGCTTTCTTT
-	TRBV6-1	TRBD1	TRBJ2-7	CASSLDRVVEQYF	TGTGCCAGCAGCCTGGACAGGGTCGTAGAGCAGTACTTC
-	TRBV19	TRBD2	TRBJ2-7	CASSISGRSNYEQYF	TGTGCCAGTAGTATAAGCGGGAGGTCAAACTACGAGCAGTACTTC
-	TRBV6-1	-	TRBJ2-7	CASSEALRERSYEQYF	TGTGCCAGCAGTGAAGCGCTTCGGGAGAGGTCCTACGAGCAGTACTTC
-	TRBV25-1	-	TRBJ1-1	CASSKWASTEAFF	TGTGCCAGCAGTAAGTGGGCGAGCACTGAAGCTTTCTTT
-	TRBV4-2	-	TRBJ1-5	CASSQEEGGTQPQHF	TGTGCCAGCAGCCAAGAAGAAGGAGGAACCCAGCCCCAGCATTTT
-	TRBV19	-	TRBJ2-4	CAAGEDIQYF	TGTGCCGCTGGGGAGGACATTCAGTACTTC
-	TRBV11-2	-	TRBJ1-5	CASSLGTGQPQHF	TGTGCCAGCAGCTTAGGAACTGGTCAGCCCCAGCATTTT